This TCR beta chain was recorded in a study of T cells after yellow fever vaccination. Study-wide points: Abundant clonotypes from the bulk population could get into FACS-sorted repertoires as contaminants.

Researchers made TCR cDNA using 5'RACE template switching, and this step added a universal primer site and UMIs. TCRdb fed the 5' RACE reads into MiXCR, producing one record per CDR3 protein. The data hold a few hundred thousand distinct CDR3 sequences, with approximately 4% observed a single time. This clonotype was seen ten or more times. Its specificity is unknown. The CDR3 length is 16 residues. V was pared by 3 bases and J by 7 bases, with 18 bases between. The material was PBMCs, obtained 5 days after the yellow fever booster vaccination. The receptor was isolated from a man younger than 30 who received the YFV17D yellow fever vaccine. This chain connects TRBV12-3 or TRBV12-4 to TRBJ2-2, with D tentatively TRBD2 (6 bases). CDR3 in amino acids: CASSFRGGGGLGELFF. For the CDR3, the DNA is TGTGCCAGCAGTTTCCGAGGCGGTGGAGGGCTCGGGGAGCTGTTTTTT.